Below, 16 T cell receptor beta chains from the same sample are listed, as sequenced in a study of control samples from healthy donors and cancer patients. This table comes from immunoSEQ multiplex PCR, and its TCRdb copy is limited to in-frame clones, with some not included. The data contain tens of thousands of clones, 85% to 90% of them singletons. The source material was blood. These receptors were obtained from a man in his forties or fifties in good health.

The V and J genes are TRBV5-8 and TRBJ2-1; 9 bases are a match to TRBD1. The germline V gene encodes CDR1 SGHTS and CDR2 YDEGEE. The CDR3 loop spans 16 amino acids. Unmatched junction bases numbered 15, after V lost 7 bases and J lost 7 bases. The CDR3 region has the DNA TGTGCCAGCGAGGCTTGGGGTACAGGGGGCTTGAATGAGCAGTTCTTC. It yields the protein CASEAWGTGGLNEQFF.

CDR3 DNA sequence: TGTGCCAGCAGCCGCCTCTACGAGCAGTACTTC. Its translation: CASSRLYEQYF. The chain uses TRBV6-5 and TRBJ2-7; D call uncertain. Germline CDR1 MNHEY, CDR2 SVGAGI. This CDR3 is 11 amino acids long. V lost 6 bases and J lost 3, with 6 bases in between.

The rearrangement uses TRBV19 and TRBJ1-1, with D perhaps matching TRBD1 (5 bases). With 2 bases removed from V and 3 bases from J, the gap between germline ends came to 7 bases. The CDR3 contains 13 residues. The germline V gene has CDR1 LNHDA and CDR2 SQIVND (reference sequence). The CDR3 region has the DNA TGTGCCAGTAGTATAACCAGGGACACTGAAGCTTTCTTT. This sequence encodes CASSITRDTEAFF.

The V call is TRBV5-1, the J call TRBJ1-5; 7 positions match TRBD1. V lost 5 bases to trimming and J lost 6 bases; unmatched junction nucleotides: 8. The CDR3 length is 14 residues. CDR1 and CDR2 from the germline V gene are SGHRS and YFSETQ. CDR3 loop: CASSQEAGGQPQHF. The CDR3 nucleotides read TGCGCCAGCAGTCAGGAAGCAGGGGGTCAGCCCCAGCATTTT.

Here the CDR3 reads CASSQGGTGYTF. DNA for the CDR3: TGTGCCAGCAGCCAAGGAGGGACCGGCTACACCTTC. This rearrangement joins TRBV3-1 (or the pseudogene TRBV3-2) to TRBJ1-2, with a weak D call TRBD1 (5 bases). This CDR3 comprises 12 residues. The germline V gene has CDR1 LGHDT and CDR2 YNNKEL (reference sequence). V lost 1 base to trimming and J lost 8 bases, with 8 bases between them.

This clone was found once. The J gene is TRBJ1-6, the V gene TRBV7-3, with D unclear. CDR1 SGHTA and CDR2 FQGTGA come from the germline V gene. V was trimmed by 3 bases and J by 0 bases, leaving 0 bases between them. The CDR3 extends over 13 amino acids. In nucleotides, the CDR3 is TGTGCCAGCAGCTTCTCCTATAATTCACCCCTCCACTTT. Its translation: CASSFSYNSPLHF.

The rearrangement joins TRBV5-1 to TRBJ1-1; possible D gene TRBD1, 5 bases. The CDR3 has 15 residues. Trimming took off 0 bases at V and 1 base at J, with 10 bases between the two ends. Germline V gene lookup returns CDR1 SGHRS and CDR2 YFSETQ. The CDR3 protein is CASSLDGAGNTEAFF. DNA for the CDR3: TGCGCCAGCAGCTTGGACGGGGCAGGGAACACTGAAGCTTTCTTT. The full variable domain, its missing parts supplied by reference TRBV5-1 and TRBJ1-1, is KAGVTQTPRYLIKTRGQQVTLSCSPISGHRSVSWYQQTPGQGLQFLFEYFSETQRNKGNFPGRFSGRQFSNSRSEMNVSTLELGDSALYLCASSLDGAGNTEAFFGQGTRLTVV.

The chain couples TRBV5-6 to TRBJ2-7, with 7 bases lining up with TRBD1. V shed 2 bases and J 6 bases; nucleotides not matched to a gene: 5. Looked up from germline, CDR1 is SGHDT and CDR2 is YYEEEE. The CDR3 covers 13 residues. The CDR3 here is CASSFQRGLEQYF. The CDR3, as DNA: TGTGCCAGCAGCTTTCAAAGGGGGCTCGAGCAGTACTTC. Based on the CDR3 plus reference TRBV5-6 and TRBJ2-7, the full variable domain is DAGVTQSPTHLIKTRGQQVTLRCSPKSGHDTVSWYQQALGQGPQFIFQYYEEEERQRGNFPDRFSGHQFPNYSSELNVNALLLGDSALYLCASSFQRGLEQYFGPGTRLTVT.

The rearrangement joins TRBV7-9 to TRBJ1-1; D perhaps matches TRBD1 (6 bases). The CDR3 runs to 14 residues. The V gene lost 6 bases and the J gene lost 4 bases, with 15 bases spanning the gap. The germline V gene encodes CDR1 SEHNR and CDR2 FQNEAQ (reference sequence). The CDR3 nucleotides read TGTGCCAGCAGTAAAGGGGGGACGGGCACTGAAGCTTTCTTT. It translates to CASSKGGTGTEAFF.

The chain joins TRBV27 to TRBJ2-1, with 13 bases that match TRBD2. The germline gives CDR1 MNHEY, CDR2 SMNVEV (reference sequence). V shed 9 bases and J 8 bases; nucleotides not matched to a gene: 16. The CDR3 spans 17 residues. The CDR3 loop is CASGGTSGVPLRYEQFF. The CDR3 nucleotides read TGTGCCAGTGGTGGGACTAGCGGGGTCCCGCTCCGGTATGAGCAGTTCTTC.

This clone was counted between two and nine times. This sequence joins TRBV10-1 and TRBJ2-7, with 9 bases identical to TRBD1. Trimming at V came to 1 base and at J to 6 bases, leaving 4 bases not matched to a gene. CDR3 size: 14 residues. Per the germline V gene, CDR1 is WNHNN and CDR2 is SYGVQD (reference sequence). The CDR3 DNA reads TGCGCCAGCAGTGAGTTTGAGACAGGGGGCGAGCAGTACTTC. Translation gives CASSEFETGGEQYF.

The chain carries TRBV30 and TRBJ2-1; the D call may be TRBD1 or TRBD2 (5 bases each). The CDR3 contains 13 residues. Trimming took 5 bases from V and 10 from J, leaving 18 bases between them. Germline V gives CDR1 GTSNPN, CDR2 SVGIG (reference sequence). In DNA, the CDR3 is TGTGCCTGGGCCCCTCGGGGCATCGGGGAGCAGTTCTTC. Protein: CAWAPRGIGEQFF.

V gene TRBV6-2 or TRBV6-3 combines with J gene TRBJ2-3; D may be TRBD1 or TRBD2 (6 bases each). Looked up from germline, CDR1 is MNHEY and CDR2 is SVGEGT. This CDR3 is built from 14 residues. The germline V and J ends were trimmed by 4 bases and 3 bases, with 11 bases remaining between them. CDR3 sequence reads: CASSWGARTDTQYF. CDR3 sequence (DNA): TGTGCCAGCAGTTGGGGGGCGCGGACAGATACGCAGTATTTT.

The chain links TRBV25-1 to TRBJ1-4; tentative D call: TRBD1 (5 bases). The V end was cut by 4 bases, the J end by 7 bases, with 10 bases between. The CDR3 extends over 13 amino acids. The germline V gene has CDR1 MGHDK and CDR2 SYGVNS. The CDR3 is CASSAEGSEKLFF. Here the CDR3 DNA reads TGTGCCAGCAGTGCGGAGGGGAGTGAAAAACTGTTTTTT.

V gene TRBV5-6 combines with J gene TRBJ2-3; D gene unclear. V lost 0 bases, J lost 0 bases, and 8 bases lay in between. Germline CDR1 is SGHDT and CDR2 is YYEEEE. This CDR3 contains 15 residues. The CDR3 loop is CASSLEPMSTDTQYF. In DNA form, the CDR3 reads TGTGCCAGCAGCTTGGAACCGATGAGCACAGATACGCAGTATTTT.

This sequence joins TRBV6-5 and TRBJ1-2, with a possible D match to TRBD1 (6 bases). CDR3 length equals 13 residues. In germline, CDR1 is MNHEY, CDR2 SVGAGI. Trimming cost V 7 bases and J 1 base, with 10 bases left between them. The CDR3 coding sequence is TGTGCCAGCACCTGGGACATTAACTATGGCTACACCTTC. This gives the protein CASTWDINYGYTF.